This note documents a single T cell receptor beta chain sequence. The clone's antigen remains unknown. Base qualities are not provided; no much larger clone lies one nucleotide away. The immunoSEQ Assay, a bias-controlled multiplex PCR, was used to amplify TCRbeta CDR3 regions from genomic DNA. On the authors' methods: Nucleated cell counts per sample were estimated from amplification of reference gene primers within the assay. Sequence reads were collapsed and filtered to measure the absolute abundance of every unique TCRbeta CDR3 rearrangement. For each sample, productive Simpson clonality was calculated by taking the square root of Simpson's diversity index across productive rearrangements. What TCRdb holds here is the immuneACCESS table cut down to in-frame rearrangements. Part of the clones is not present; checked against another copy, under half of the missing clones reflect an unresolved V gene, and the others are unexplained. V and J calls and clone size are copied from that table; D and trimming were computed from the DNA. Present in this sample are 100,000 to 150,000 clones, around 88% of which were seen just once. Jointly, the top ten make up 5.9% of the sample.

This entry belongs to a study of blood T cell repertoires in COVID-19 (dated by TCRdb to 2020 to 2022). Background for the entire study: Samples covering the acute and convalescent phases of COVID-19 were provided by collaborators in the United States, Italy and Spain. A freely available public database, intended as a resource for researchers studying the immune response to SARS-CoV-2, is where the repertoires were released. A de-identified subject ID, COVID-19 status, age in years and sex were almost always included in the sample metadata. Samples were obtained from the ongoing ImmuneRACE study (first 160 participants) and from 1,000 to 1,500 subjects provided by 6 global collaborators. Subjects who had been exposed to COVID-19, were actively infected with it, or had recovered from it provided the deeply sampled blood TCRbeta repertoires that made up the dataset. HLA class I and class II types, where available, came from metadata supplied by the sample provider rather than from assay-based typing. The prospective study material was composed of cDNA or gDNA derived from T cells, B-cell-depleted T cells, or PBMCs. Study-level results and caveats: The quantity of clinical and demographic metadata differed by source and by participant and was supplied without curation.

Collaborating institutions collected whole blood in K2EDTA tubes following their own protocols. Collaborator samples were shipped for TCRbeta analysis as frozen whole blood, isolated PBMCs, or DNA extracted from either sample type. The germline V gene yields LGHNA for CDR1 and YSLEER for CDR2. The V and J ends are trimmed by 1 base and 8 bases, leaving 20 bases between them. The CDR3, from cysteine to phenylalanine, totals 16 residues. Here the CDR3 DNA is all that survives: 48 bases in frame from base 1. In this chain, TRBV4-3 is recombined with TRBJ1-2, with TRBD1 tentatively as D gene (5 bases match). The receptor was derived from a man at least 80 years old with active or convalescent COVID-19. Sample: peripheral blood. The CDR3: CASSQVPSAGGAGYTF. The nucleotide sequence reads TGCGCCAGCAGCCAAGTACCATCAGCGGGTGGGGCCGGCTACACCTTC.